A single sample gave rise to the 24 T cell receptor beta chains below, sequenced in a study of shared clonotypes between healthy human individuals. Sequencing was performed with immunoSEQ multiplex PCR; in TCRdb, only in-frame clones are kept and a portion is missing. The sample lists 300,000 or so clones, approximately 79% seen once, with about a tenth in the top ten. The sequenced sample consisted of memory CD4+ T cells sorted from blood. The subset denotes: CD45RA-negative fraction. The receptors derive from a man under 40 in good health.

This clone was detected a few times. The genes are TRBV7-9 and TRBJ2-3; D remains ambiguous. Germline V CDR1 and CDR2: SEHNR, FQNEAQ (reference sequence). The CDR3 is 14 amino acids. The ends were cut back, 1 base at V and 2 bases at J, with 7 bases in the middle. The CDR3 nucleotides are TGTGCCAGCAGCTTAGAAGGGCACACAGATACGCAGTATTTT. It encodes CASSLEGHTDTQYF.

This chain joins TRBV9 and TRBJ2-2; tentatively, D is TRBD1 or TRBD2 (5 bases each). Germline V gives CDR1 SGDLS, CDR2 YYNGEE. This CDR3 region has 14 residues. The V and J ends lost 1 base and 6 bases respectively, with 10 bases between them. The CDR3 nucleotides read TGTGCCAGCAGCGTATTCGGGACGGCCGGGGAGCTGTTTTTT. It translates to CASSVFGTAGELFF.

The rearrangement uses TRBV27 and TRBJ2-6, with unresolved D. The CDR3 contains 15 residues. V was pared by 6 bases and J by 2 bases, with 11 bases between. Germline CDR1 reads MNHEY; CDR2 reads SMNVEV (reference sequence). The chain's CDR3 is CASSPGKAGANVLTF. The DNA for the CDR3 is TGTGCCAGCAGCCCTGGGAAGGCTGGGGCCAACGTCCTGACTTTC.

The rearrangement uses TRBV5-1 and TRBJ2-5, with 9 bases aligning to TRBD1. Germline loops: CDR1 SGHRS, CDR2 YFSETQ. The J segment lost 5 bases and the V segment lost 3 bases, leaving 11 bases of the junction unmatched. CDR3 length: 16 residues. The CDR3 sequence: CASSSGLRTGEETQYF. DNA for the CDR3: TGCGCCAGCAGCTCTGGCCTCAGGACAGGGGAGGAGACCCAGTACTTC.

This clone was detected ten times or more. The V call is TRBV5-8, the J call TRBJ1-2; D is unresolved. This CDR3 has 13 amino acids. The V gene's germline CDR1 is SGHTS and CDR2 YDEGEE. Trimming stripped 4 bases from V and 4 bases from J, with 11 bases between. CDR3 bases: TGTGCCAGCAGCCTGTATGGGGTCTATGGCTACACCTTC. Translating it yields CASSLYGVYGYTF. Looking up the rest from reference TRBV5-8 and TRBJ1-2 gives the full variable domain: EAGVTQSPTHLIKTRGQQATLRCSPISGHTSVYWYQQALGLGLQFLLWYDEGEERNRGNFPPRFSGRQFPNYSSELNVNALELEDSALYLCASSLYGVYGYTFGSGTRLTVV.

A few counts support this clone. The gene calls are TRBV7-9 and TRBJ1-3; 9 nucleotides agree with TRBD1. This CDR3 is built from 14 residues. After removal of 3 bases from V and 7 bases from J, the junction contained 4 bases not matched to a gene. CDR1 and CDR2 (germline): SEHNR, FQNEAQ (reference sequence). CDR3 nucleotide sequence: TGTGCCAGCAGCTTCGGGACAGGGAAGAACACCATATATTTT. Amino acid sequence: CASSFGTGKNTIYF.

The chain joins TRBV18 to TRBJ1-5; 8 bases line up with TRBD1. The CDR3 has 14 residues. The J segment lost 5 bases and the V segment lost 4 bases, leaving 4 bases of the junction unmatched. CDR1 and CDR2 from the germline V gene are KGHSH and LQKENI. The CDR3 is CASSQDRDYQPQHF. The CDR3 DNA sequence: TGTGCCAGCTCACAGGACAGGGATTATCAGCCCCAGCATTTT.

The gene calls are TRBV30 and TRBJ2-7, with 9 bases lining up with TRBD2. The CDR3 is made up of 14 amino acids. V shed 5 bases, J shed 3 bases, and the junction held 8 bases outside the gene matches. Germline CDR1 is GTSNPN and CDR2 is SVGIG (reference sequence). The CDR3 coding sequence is TGTGCCTGGTCTTTCGGGACTAGCTTCTACGAGCAGTACTTC. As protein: CAWSFGTSFYEQYF.

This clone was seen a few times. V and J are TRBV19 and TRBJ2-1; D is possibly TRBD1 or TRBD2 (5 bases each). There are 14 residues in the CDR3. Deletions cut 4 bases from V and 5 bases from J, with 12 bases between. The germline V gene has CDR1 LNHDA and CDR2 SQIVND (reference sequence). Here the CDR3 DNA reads TGTGCCAGTAGTAAACTGGGGACGCACAATGAGCAGTTCTTC. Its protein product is CASSKLGTHNEQFF.

The CDR3 DNA reads TGTGCCAGCAACAGGGGAGGGACCTACGAGCAGTACTTC. Protein sequence: CASNRGGTYEQYF. The chain has TRBV2 and TRBJ2-7; D possibly matches TRBD1 or TRBD2 (7 bases each). Germline V CDR1 and CDR2: SNHLY, FYNNEI. This CDR3 has 13 amino acids. The V and J ends lost 7 bases and 2 bases respectively, with 12 bases between them.

The CDR3 sequence: CASSVLRPSTVLSGNTIYF. The CDR3 nucleotides are TGTGCCAGCAGTGTACTGCGACCCTCAACCGTCCTCTCTGGAAACACCATATATTTT. The chain is built from TRBV2 and TRBJ1-3; no clear D. Per germline, CDR1 SNHLY and CDR2 FYNNEI. V lost 4 bases to trimming and J lost 0 bases, with 22 bases between them. There are 19 residues in the CDR3. Full variable domain (missing parts from reference TRBV2 and TRBJ1-3): EPEVTQTPSHQVTQMGQEVILRCVPISNHLYFYWYRQILGQKVEFLVSFYNNEISEKSEIFDDQFSVERPDGSNFTLKIRSTKLEDSAMYFCASSVLRPSTVLSGNTIYFGEGSWLTVV.

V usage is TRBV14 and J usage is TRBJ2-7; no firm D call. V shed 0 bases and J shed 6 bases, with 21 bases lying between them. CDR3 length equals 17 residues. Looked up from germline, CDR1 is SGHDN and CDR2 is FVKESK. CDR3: CASSQDRTWQEKSEQYF. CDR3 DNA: TGTGCCAGCAGCCAAGATAGGACGTGGCAGGAGAAAAGCGAGCAGTACTTC.

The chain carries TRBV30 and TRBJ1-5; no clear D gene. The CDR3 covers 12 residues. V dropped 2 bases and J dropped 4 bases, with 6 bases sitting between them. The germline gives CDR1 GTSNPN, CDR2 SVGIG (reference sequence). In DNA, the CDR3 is TGTGCCTGGAGTCGAATGAATCAGCCCCAGCATTTT. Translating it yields CAWSRMNQPQHF.

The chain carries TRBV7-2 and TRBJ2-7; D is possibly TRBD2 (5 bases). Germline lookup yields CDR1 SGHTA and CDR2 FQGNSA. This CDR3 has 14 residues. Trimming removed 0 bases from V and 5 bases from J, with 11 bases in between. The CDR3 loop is CASSLAARRDEQYF. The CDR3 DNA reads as TGTGCCAGCAGCTTAGCGGCACGGCGGGACGAGCAGTACTTC.

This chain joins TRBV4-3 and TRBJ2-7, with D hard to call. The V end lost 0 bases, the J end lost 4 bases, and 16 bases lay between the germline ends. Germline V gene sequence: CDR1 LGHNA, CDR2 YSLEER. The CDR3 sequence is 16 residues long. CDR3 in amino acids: CASSQDVSLRRYEQYF. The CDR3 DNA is TGCGCCAGCAGCCAAGATGTATCGTTACGCAGGTACGAGCAGTACTTC.

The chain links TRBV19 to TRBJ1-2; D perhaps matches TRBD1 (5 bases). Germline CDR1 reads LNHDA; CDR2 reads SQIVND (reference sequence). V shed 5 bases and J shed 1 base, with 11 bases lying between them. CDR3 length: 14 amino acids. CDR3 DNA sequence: TGTGCCAGTAGTCTGGGGGGACTTAACTATGGCTACACCTTC. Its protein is CASSLGGLNYGYTF.

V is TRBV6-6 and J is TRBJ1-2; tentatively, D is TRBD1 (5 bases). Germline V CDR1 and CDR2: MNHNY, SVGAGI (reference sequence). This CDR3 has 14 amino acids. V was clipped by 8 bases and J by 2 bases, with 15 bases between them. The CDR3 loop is CASGTGTANYGYTF. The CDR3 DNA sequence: TGTGCCAGCGGAACCGGGACGGCCAACTATGGCTACACCTTC.

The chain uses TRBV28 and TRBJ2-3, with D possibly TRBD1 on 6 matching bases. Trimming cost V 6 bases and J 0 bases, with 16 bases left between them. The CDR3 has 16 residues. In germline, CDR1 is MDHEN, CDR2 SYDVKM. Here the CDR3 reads CASSTRTVLSTDTQYF. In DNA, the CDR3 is TGTGCCAGCAGCACGAGGACAGTCCTTAGCACAGATACGCAGTATTTT.

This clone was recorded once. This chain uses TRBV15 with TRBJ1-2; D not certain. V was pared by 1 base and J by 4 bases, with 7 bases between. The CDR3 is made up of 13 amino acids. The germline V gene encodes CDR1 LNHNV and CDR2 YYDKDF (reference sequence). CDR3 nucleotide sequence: TGTGCCACCAGCAGAGGCCAACGCTATGGCTACACCTTC. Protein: CATSRGQRYGYTF.

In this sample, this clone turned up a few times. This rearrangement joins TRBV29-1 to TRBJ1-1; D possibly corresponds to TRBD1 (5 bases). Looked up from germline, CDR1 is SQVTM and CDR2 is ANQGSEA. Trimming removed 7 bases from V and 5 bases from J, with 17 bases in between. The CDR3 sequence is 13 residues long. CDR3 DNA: TGCAGCGCGGTCAGGGCTCTCGAGACTGAAGCTTTCTTT. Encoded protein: CSAVRALETEAFF.

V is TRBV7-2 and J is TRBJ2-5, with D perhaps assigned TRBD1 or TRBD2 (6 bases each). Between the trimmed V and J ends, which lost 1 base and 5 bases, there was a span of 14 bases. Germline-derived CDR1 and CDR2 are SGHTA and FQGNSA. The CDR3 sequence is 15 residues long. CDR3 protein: CASSLDGGRGETQYF. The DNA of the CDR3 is TGTGCCAGCAGCTTAGATGGGGGGCGCGGGGAGACCCAGTACTTC. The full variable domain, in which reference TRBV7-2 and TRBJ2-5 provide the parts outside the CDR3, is GAGVSQSPSNKVTEKGKDVELRCDPISGHTALYWYRQSLGQGLEFLIYFQGNSAPDKSGLPSDRFSAERTGGSVSTLTIQRTQQEDSAVYLCASSLDGGRGETQYFGPGTRLLVL.

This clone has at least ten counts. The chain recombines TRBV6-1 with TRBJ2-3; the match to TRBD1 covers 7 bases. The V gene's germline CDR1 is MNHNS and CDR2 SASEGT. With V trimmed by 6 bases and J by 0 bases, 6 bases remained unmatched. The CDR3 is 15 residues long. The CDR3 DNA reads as TGTGCCAGCAGAAGCAGGGGGTCTAGCACAGATACGCAGTATTTT. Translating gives CASRSRGSSTDTQYF.

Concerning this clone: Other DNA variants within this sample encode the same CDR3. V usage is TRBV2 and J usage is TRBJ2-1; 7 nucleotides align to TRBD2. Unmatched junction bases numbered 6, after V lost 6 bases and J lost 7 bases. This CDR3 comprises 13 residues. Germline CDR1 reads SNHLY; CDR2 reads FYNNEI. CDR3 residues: CASRAGEGNEQFF. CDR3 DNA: TGTGCCAGCAGGGCGGGAGAGGGTAATGAGCAGTTCTTC.

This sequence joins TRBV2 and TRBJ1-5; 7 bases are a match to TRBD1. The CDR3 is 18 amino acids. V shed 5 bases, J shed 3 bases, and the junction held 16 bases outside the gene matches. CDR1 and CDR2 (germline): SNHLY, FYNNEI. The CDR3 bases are TGTGCCAGCAGTTGGGGTGGTTCCGGACAGGCCGACAATCAGCCCCAGCATTTT. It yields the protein CASSWGGSGQADNQPQHF.